This TCR beta chain came from a study of T cell responses to AZD1222 COVID-19 vaccine. Study conclusions and caveats: A rise in Spike-specific TCR breadth and depth followed two AZD1222 doses. There were mostly white British donors and more females than males, and clonal diversity was possibly underestimated.

TCRdb's table, derived via immunoSEQ multiplex PCR, lists solely in-frame clones and lacks some. The sample shows about 140,000 clones, 92% of them seen only once. With regard to this clone: Its antigen is unidentified.

Germline V lookup: CDR1 SGDLS, CDR2 YYNGEE. The CDR3 runs to 16 residues. The V segment lost 4 bases and the J segment 8 bases; nucleotides outside the gene matches: 14. The sample in question was peripheral blood, obtained on day 0 of AZD1222 vaccination. The rearrangement links TRBV9 to TRBJ2-1, with 8 bases aligning to TRBD1. The TCR comes from an adult in good health. The CDR3 reads CASSTTSGPGGHEQFF. CDR3 coding DNA: TGTGCCAGCAGCACAACCTCGGGGCCAGGGGGCCATGAGCAGTTCTTC.